This T cell receptor beta chain was captured in a study of cytomegalovirus exposure and HLA in healthy donors. The PCR made use of 60 Vbeta and 13 Jbeta primers. TCRdb's copy holds only in-frame clones and misses some; the assay was immunoSEQ multiplex PCR. The sample gives around 170,000 clones, about 85% of which show up once; less than 4.5% is in the top ten. Material for sequencing was PBMCs. This TCR came from a man over 45 in good health and CMV-seronegative.

The CDR3 nucleotides read TGTGCCAGCCAGACGAGGAGTTCAGGGAACTATGGCTACACCTTC. Protein product: CASQTRSSGNYGYTF. The chain is built from TRBV6-6 and TRBJ1-2, with TRBD1 as a possible D gene (5 bases). The CDR3 covers 15 residues. Trimming pared 8 bases from V and 2 bases from J, leaving 18 bases between. Germline V CDR1 and CDR2: MNHNY, SVGAGI (reference sequence).